The sequence of this T cell receptor beta chain was determined in a study of beta chain features in type 1 diabetes. Study findings and constraints: Among patients with Type 1 diabetes, TCRB CDR3s were moderately but significantly shorter in every one of the four CD4+ subsets.

The table lists this clone with a few counts. The antigen is undetermined. The CDR3 totals 15 residues. Germline loops: CDR1 MNHNS, CDR2 SASEGT. V lost 7 bases and J lost 5, with 18 bases in between. Every isolated RNA sample was fully reverse transcribed, so sequencing captured expressed TCRB transcripts. Libraries were prepared by immunoSEQ multiplex PCR; TCRdb keeps only in-frame clonotypes and omits some of them. Of approximately 170,000 clones in the sample, 7.5% to 9.5% were seen once. This sequence joins TRBV6-1 and TRBJ1-5; maybe TRBD1 (6 bases). The clonotype was recovered from a woman between 18 and 29 years old in good health. Sequenced sample: central memory CD4+ T cells from blood. In nucleotides, the CDR3 is TGTGCCAGCATCTTAACAGGGAGCGGGGATCAGCCCCAGCATTTT. Its translation: CASILTGSGDQPQHF.